One TCR beta chain is described in this entry. Its antigen is unknown. Some clones are missing from TCRdb's copy, which holds only in-frame ones; the method was immunoSEQ multiplex PCR. The sample contains 50,000 to 75,000 clones, nearly 90% of which appear only once. The data stem from a study of OX40 agonist ivuxolimab in advanced cancers. Whole-study context: Three patients got partial responses; one had hepatocellular carcinoma and two had cutaneous melanoma.

Points from the study as a whole: Expanded clones belonging to CD8+ T cells outnumbered, on average, those of CD4+. Clonal expansion from baseline to week 6 occurred in both CD4+ and CD8+ T cells.

The sample in question was CD4+ or CD8+ T cells sorted from blood, obtained in a trial of the OX40 agonist ivuxolimab. The sequence was obtained from an adult with an advanced solid tumor such as melanoma, head and neck, liver or kidney cancer.

The CDR3 reads CASRLVGRSYEQYF. In nucleotides, the CDR3 is TGTGCAAGTCGCTTAGTTGGACGGTCCTACGAGCAGTACTTC. The rearrangement links TRBV12-2 to TRBJ2-7. TRBV12-2 is labeled a pseudogene. This CDR3 is built from 14 residues.